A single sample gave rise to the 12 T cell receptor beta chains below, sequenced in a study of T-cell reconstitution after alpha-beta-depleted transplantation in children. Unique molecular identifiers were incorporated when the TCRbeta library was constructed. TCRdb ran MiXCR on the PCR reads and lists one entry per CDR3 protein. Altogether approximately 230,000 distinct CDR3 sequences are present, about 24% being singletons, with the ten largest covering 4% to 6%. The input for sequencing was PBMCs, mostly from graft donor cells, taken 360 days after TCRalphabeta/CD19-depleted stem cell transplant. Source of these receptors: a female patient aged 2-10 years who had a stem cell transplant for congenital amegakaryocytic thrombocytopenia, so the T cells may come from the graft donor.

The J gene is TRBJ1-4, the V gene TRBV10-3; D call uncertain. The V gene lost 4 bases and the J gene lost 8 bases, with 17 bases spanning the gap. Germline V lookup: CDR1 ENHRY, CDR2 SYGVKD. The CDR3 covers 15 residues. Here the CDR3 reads CAISAGPFYREKLFF. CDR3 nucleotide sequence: TGTGCCATCAGTGCCGGACCTTTTTATCGGGAAAAACTGTTTTTT.

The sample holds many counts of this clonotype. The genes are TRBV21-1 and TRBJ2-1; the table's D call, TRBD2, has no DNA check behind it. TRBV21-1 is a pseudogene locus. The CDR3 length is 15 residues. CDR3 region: CASSHTSMSYNEQFF. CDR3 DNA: TGTGCCAGCAGTCACACTAGCATGAGTTACAATGAGCAGTTCTTC.

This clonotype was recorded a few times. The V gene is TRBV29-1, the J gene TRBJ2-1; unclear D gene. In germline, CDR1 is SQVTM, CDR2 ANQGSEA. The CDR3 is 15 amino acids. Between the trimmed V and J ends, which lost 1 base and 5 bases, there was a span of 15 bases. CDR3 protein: CSVEVLSWYNNEQFF. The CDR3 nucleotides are TGCAGCGTTGAAGTTCTATCGTGGTATAACAATGAGCAGTTCTTC.

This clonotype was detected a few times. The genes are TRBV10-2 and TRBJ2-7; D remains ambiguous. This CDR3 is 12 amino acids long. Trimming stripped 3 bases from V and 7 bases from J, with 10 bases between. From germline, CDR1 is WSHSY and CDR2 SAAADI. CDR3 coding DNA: TGCGCCAGCAGTGACGGCCTCTGGGAGCAGTACTTC. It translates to CASSDGLWEQYF.

CDR3 sequence (DNA): TGTGCCAGCAGCCCACGACTAGCGGGGGGCATTCAGTACTTC. Its translation: CASSPRLAGGIQYF. The rearrangement links TRBV3-1 to TRBJ2-4; 13 bases fit TRBD2. Germline values: CDR1 LGHDT, CDR2 YNNKEL (reference sequence). The CDR3 is 14 residues long. V lost 4 bases and J lost 9; bases outside the gene matches: 3. Supplemented by reference TRBV3-1 and TRBJ2-4, the full variable domain reads DTAVSQTPKYLVTQMGNDKSIKCEQNLGHDTMYWYKQDSKKFLKIMFSYNNKELIINETVPNRFSPKSPDKAHLNLHINSLELGDSAVYFCASSPRLAGGIQYFGAGTRLSVL.

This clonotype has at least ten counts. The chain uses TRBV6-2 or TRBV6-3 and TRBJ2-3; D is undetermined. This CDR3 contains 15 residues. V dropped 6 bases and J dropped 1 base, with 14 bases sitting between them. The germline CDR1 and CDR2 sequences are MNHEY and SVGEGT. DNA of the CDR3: TGTGCCAGCAGCCGACTTAGTTCTGGCACAGATACGCAGTATTTT. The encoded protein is CASSRLSSGTDTQYF.

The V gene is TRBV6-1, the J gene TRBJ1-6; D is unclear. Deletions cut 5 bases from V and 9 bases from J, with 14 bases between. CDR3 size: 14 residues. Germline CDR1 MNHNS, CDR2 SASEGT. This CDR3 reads CASSPVVRSSPLHF. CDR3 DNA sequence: TGTGCCAGCAGTCCAGTGGTTAGGTCTTCACCCCTCCACTTT.

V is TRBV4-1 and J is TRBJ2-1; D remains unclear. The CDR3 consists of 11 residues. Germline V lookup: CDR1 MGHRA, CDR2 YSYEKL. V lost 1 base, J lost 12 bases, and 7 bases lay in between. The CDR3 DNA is TGCGCCAGCAGCCAAGGACGGAGGCAGTTCTTC. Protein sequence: CASSQGRRQFF.

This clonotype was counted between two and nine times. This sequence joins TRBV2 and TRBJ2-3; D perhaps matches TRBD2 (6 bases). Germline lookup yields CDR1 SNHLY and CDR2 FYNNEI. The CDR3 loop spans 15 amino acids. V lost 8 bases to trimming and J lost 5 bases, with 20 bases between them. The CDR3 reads CASLASASLRDTQYF. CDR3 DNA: TGTGCCAGCCTCGCTAGCGCCTCCCTGAGAGATACGCAGTATTTT.

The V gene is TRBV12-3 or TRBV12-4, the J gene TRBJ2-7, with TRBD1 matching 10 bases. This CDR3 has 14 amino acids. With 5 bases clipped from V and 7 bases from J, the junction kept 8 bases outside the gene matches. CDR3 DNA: TGTGCCAGCAGTCCCGGGACAGGGGCTGTTGAGCAGTACTTC. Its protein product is CASSPGTGAVEQYF.

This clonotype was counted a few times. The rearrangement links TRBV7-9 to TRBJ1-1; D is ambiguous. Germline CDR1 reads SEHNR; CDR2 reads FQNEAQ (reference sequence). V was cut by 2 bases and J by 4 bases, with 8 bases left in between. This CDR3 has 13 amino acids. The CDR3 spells CASSLSRPTEAFF. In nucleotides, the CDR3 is TGTGCCAGCAGCTTATCCAGGCCCACTGAAGCTTTCTTT.

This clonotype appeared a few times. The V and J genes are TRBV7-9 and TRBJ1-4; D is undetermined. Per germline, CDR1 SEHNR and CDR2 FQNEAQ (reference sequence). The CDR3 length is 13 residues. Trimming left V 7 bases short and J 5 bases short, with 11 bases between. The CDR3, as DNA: TGTGCCAGCAACCGCGACCGCAATGAAAAACTGTTTTTT. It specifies CASNRDRNEKLFF.